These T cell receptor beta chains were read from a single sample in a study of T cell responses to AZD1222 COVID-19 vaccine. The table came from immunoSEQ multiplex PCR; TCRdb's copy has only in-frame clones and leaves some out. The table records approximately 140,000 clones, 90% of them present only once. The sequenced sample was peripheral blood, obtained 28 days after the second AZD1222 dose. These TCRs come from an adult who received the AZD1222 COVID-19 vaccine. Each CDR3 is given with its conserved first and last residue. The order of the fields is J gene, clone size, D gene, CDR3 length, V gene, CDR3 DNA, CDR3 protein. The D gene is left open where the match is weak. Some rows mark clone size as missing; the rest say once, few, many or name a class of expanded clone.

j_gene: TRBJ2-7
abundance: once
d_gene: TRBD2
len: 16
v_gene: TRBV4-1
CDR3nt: TGCGCCAGCAGCCAAGGTATGGGACTAGCGGCCTACGAGCAGTACTTC
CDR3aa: CASSQGMGLAAYEQYF

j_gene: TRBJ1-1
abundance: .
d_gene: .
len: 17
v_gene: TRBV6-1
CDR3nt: TGTGCCAGCAGTGTCTCCTCGCGTCAGGACTTGAACACTGAAGCTTTCTTT
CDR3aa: CASSVSSRQDLNTEAFF

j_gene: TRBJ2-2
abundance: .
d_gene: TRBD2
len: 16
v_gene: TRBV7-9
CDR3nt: TGTGCCATTGGGAGGGCCGGACAATTGAACACCGGGGAGCTGTTTTTT
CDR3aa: CAIGRAGQLNTGELFF

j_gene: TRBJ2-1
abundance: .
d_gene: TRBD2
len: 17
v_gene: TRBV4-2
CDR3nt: TGTGCCAGCAGCCAACAGACTAGCCGGATCTCCTACAATGAGCAGTTCTTC
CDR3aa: CASSQQTSRISYNEQFF

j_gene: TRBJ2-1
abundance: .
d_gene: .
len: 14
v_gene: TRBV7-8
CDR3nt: TGTGCCAGCAGCCTCGACGGGACGTTGGATGAGCAGTTCTTC
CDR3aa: CASSLDGTLDEQFF

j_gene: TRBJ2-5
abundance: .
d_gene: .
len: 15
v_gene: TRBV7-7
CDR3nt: TGTGCCAGCAGCCCCAGGCAGGGGTGGTCAGAGACCCAGTACTTC
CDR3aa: CASSPRQGWSETQYF

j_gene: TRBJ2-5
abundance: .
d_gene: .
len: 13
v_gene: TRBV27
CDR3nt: TGTGCCAGCAGTGAAAACAGGGTAGAGACCCAGTACTTC
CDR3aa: CASSENRVETQYF

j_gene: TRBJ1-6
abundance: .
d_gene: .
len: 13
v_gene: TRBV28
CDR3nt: TGTGCCAGCAGCTCCGGGTCAAATTCACCCCTCCACTTT
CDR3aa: CASSSGSNSPLHF

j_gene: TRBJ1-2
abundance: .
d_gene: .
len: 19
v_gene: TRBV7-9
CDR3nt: TGTGCCAGCAGCTTAAATCTTGCTTGGGGGGCGTTCGCAGGCCATGGCTACACCTTC
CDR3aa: CASSLNLAWGAFAGHGYTF

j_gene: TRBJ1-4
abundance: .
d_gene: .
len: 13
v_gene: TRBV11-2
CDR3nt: TGTGCCAGCAGCTTAGTTGTGAATGAAAAACTGTTTTTT
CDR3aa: CASSLVVNEKLFF

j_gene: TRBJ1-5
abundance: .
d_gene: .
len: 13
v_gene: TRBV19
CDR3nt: TGTGCCAGTACCCGATACCCCGGTCAGCCCCAGCATTTT
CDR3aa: CASTRYPGQPQHF

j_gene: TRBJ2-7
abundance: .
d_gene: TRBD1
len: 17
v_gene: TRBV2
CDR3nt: TGTGCCAGCAGTGAAGGAGGGTGGACAGGCCCGTACTACGAGCAGTACTTC
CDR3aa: CASSEGGWTGPYYEQYF